The present T cell receptor beta chain was sequenced within a study of molecular identifiers for immune sequencing clone quantification. On the study more broadly: Across replicate runs, RNA obtained from approximately 22,000 or 94,000 naive CD8 cells was divided into five, with four undergoing sequencing. Study-wide points: Clones above 20 RNA copies contained over 99% of effector molecules and under 1% of naive molecules.

Previously described methods and listed TCR primers were used for bulk TCR libraries. Via MiXCR, TCRdb re-called the PCR reads, giving one row per CDR3 protein. The sample carries approximately 550,000 distinct CDR3 sequences, roughly 25% recorded once. This clonotype was picked up many times. Its antigen is currently unknown. V dropped 6 bases and J dropped 4 bases, with 12 bases sitting between them. The CDR3 runs 13 residues. Germline-derived CDR1 and CDR2 are MDHEN and SYDVKM. This rearrangement joins TRBV28 to TRBJ1-1, with D unresolved. The material sequenced was naive CD8+ T cells from blood, with Jurkat cell RNA spiked in. The subset here: FACS-sorted CD8+CD4-CCR7+CD45RA+ naive T cells. The origin of this receptor is a human donor in good health. Some libraries in this study had Jurkat cell RNA spiked in. The CDR3 DNA is TGTGCCAGCAGGCCTGAGGTGGTCACTGAAGCTTTCTTT. Encoded protein: CASRPEVVTEAFF.